This TCR beta chain was sequenced during a study of sequential checkpoint blockade in melanoma. Study-wide background: Randomization was 1:1 between first-line nivolumab→ipilimumab and ipilimumab→nivolumab. Each arm's sequence ended with maintenance nivolumab.

This clone showed up just once. Treatment reported: randomized to nivolumab then ipilimumab (arm A) or the reverse (arm B). None of the patients previously received DNA-damaging chemotherapy. Sorted cells were live CD3+CD8+, lacking CD19 and CD56, from PBMCs. Sequenced by immunoSEQ multiplex PCR; TCRdb stores in-frame clones only, minus some. Of 34,000 or so clones listed, less than 85% were seen once; the top ten hold around 18%. The sequencing here drew on CD8+ T cells sorted from blood (inferred from file names), taken from a patient given nivolumab and ipilimumab in sequence. This clonotype was obtained from a human donor with melanoma.

DNA of the CDR3: TGTGCCAGCAGTTTGGTGGGGAGGACTGAAGCTTTCTTT. Translation: CASSLVGRTEAFF. The chain employs TRBV28 and TRBJ1-1; D remains ambiguous. The V end lost 3 bases, the J end lost 5 bases, and 10 bases lay between the germline ends. Germline CDR1 MDHEN, CDR2 SYDVKM. The CDR3 sequence is 13 residues long.